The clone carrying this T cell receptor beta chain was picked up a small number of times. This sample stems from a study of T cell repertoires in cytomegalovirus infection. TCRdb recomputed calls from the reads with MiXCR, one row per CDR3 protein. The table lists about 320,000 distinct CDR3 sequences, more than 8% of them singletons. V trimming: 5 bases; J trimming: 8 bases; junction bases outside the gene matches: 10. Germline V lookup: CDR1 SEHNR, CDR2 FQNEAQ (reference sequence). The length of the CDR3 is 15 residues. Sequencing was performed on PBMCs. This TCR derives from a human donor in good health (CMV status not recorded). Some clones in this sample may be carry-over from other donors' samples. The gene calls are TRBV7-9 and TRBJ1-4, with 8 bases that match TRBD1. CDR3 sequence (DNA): TGTGCCAGCAGCGCATCACAGGGGGTCTACGAAAAACTGTTTTTT. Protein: CASSASQGVYEKLFF.